This TCR beta chain was profiled in a study of PD-1 blockade in mismatch repair-deficient tumors (dated by TCRdb to 2016 to 2017). Regarding the study in general: The trial enrolled 86 consecutive patients with 12 mismatch repair-deficient cancer types between 2013 and late 2016, all previously treated and progressing. Tumor-associated T cell clones were tracked in the peripheral blood of patients responding to PD-1 blockade by deep sequencing of TCR CDR3 regions. Findings and caveats that apply to the study as a whole: Clones residing in the tumor, which were often undetectable in blood before treatment, expanded quickly after pembrolizumab and then contracted, generally before radiologic responses.

Note on this clone: This receptor's antigen is unknown. The sample holds no much larger clone one base away, and base qualities are not on file.

Library creation used the immunoSEQ multiplex PCR assay. What TCRdb holds here is the immuneACCESS table cut down to in-frame rearrangements. Part of the clones is not present; checked against another copy, under half of the missing clones reflect an unresolved V gene, and the others are unexplained. Recorded for this sample are around 120,000 clones; about 88% of them occurred a single time. The ten largest clones represent roughly 14% of the sample. The cysteine opens and the phenylalanine closes a CDR3 of 11 amino acids. Only the CDR3 region is kept as DNA, spanning 33 bases read in frame from base 1. V lost 3 bases and J lost 5 bases; the stretch between them is 5 bases long. For CDR1 and CDR2, the germline V gene lists MGHRA and YSYEKL. Mismatch repair deficiency was established in every enrolled patient by polymerase chain reaction or immunohistochemistry. Three patients who responded to pembrolizumab therapy underwent TCR sequencing. The phase II trial prospectively evaluated PD-1 blockade with pembrolizumab in advanced mismatch repair-deficient cancers, independent of tissue of origin. Serial peripheral blood T cell samples were collected before and at multiple times after starting PD-1 blockade. Blood sampling times were expressed in weeks after the first pembrolizumab dose.

The rearranged segments are TRBV4-1 and TRBJ2-7, with an unclear D gene assignment. The sample consisted of peripheral blood, taken 44 weeks after starting pembrolizumab. The source is an adult with mismatch repair-deficient cancer. The CDR3 reads CASSHSHEQYF. The sequence in DNA is TGCGCCAGCAGCCACAGCCACGAGCAGTACTTC.